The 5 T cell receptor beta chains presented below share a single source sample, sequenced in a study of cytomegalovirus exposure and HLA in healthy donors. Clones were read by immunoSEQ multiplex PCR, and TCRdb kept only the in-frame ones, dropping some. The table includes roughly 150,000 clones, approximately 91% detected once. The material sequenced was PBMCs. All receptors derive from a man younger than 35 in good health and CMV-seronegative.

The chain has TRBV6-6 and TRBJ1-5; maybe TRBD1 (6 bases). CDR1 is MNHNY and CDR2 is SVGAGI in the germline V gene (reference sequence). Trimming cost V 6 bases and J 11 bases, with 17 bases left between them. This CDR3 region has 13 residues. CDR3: CASSKNRAQAQHF. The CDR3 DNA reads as TGTGCCAGCAGCAAGAACAGGGCCCAGGCCCAGCATTTT.

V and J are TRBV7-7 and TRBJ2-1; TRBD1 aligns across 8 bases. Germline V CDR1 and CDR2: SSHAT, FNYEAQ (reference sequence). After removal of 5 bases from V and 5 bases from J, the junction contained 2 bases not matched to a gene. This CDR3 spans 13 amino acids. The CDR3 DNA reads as TGTGCCAGCAGCCGACAGGGGAACAATGAGCAGTTCTTC. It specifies CASSRQGNNEQFF.

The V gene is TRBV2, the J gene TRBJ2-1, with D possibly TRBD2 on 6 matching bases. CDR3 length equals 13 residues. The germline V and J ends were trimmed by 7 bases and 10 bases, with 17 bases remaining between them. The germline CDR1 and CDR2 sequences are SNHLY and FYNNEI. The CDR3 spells CASIGAGQGEQFF. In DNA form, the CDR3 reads TGTGCCAGCATAGGAGCGGGTCAAGGGGAGCAGTTCTTC.

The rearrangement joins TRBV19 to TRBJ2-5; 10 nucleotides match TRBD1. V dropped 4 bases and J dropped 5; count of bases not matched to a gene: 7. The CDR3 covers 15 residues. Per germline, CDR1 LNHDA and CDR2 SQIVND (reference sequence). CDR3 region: CASSTGTGDGETQYF. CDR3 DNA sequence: TGTGCCAGTAGTACCGGGACAGGGGATGGGGAGACCCAGTACTTC.

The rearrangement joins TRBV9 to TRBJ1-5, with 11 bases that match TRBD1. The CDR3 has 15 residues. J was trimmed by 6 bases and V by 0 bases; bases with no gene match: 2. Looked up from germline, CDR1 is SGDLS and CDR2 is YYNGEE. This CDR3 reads CASSVGTGGRQPQHF. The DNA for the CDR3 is TGTGCCAGCAGCGTAGGGACAGGGGGCCGTCAGCCCCAGCATTTT.